This T cell receptor (beta chain) was obtained from a study of blood T cell repertoires in COVID-19. TCRdb's table, derived via immunoSEQ multiplex PCR, lists solely in-frame clones and lacks some. The data contain some 83,000 clones, roughly 86% of them singletons. The CDR3 length is 15 residues. Per the germline V gene, CDR1 is KGHSH and CDR2 is LQKENI. The trim removed 3 bases at V and 9 bases at J, leaving 13 bases unmatched. Sequences were obtained from peripheral blood. The V call is TRBV18, the J call TRBJ1-2, with TRBD1 identical over 7 bases. The sequence was collected from a human donor in a cohort sampled during active COVID-19. CDR3: CASSPSHRGEASYTF. CDR3 sequence (DNA): TGTGCCAGCTCACCCTCTCACAGGGGAGAGGCTAGCTACACCTTC.